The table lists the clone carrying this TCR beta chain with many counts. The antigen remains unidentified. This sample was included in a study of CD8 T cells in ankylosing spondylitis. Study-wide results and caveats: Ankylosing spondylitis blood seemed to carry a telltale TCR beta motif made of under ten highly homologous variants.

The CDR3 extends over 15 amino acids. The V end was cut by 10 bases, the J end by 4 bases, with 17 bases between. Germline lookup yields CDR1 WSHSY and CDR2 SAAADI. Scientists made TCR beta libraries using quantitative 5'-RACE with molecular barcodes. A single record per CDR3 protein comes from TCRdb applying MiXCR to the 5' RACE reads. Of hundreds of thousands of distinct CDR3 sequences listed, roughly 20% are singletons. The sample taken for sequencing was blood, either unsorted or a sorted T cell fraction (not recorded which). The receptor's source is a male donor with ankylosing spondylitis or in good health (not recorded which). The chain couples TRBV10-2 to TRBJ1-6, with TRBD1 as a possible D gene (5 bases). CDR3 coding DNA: TGCGCCACCGCTCCGGGACGGTCTTATAATTCACCCCTCCACTTT. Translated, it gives CATAPGRSYNSPLHF.